Following are 7 T cell receptor beta chains from one sample sequenced in a study of breast tumors, draining lymph nodes, adjacent tissues. MiXCR, run by TCRdb on the multiplex PCR reads, gives a single entry per CDR3 protein. The sample yields about 180,000 distinct CDR3 sequences, roughly a third seen once. Breast cancer patients provided tissue from their axillary draining lymph nodes. Source material: axillary lymph node tissue. Receptors were obtained from a female donor with breast cancer. Some clones in this sample may be carry-over from other donors' samples.

This clonotype was observed many times. The rearrangement uses TRBV2 and TRBJ1-4; perhaps TRBD1 as D (6 bases). The CDR3 is made up of 17 amino acids. The ends were cut back, 6 bases at V and 7 bases at J, with 24 bases in the middle. Germline CDR1 and CDR2: SNHLY and FYNNEI. CDR3: CASRAGTHAGGIEKLFF. As DNA, the CDR3 is TGTGCCAGCAGGGCCGGGACACACGCTGGGGGGATTGAAAAACTGTTTTTT.

The rearrangement links TRBV12-3 or TRBV12-4 to TRBJ2-2; D possibly corresponds to TRBD2 (6 bases). Trimming cost V 6 bases and J 7 bases, with 18 bases left between them. The CDR3 runs to 15 residues. CDR3 sequence: CASRRGTENRGELFF. The CDR3 nucleotides read TGTGCCAGCAGACGGGGGACCGAGAATCGCGGGGAGCTGTTTTTT.

Written as DNA, the CDR3 is TGTGCCAGCAGCTTAGATCTTTTTGGGATCGGGCAGTTCTTC. Translating gives CASSLDLFGIGQFF. The chain carries TRBV11-3 and TRBJ2-1, with no clear D. Germline lookup yields CDR1 SGHNT and CDR2 YENEEA. The CDR3 contains 14 residues. The V and J ends lost 0 bases and 12 bases respectively, with 15 bases between them.

At least ten counts were recorded for this clonotype. The chain employs TRBV7-9 and TRBJ2-5, with 10 bases fitting TRBD1. The trim removed 6 bases at V and 6 bases at J, leaving 10 bases unmatched. Germline V gene lookup returns CDR1 SEHNR and CDR2 FQNEAQ (reference sequence). The CDR3 covers 15 residues. The CDR3: CASRNLTGGVKTQYF. The CDR3 nucleotides are TGTGCCAGCAGAAACCTGACAGGGGGCGTGAAGACCCAGTACTTC.

Comment on this clonotype: A much larger clonotype is one base distant, so this may be a read error. The chain employs TRBV6-2 or TRBV6-3 and TRBJ1-4; possibly TRBD1 for D (5 bases). This CDR3 is 14 amino acids long. The V gene's germline CDR1 is MNHEY and CDR2 SVGEGT. V lost 5 bases and J lost 4, with 11 bases in between. The chain's CDR3 is CASSHRGRNEKLFF. The CDR3 DNA follows: TGTGCCAGCAGTCATCGGGGACGTAATGAAAAACTGTTTTTT.

The chain links TRBV7-9 to TRBJ2-3; tentatively, D is TRBD1 or TRBD2 (5 bases each). The CDR3 has 17 amino acids. Germline CDR1 is SEHNR and CDR2 is FQNEAQ (reference sequence). With 4 bases removed from V and 3 bases from J, the gap between germline ends came to 20 bases. CDR3 amino acids: CASSSLDGTHDTDTQYF. DNA for the CDR3: TGTGCCAGCAGCTCCCTGGACGGGACCCACGATACAGATACGCAGTATTTT.

This clonotype has ten or more counts. This CDR3 reads CASSGTRGQTNYGYTF. The CDR3 DNA is TGTGCCAGCAGTGGTACCCGGGGACAGACTAACTATGGCTACACCTTC. This chain joins TRBV6-1 and TRBJ1-2; TRBD1 matches at 7 bases. The CDR3 spans 16 residues. V was clipped by 4 bases and J by 0 bases; unmatched bases: 8. Germline V gives CDR1 MNHNS, CDR2 SASEGT.